A selection of T cell receptor beta chains follows, all from one sample in a study of graft-versus-host responses after intestinal transplantation. Sequenced by immunoSEQ multiplex PCR; TCRdb stores in-frame clones only, minus some. The sample holds 35,000 to 45,000 clones, roughly nine tenths seen once. Sequencing was performed on PBMCs, taken 524 days after transplant. These receptors were taken from a human patient who received an intestinal transplant, so some T cells may come from the graft donor. The CDR3 runs from the conserved cysteine through the conserved F or W. Each record gives: V gene, clone size, D gene, J gene, CDR3 protein, CDR3 DNA. D genes are given only for firm matches. Size tells how often a clone was seen (once, few, many) or the class of an expanded clone, and some rows leave it out.

v_call: TRBV10-3
clone_size: -
d_call: TRBD2
j_call: TRBJ2-2
cdr3_aa: CAISREGNTGELFF
cdr3_nt: TGTGCCATCTCACGGGAGGGAAACACCGGGGAGCTGTTTTTT

v_call: TRBV6-5
clone_size: -
d_call: TRBD1
j_call: TRBJ1-1
cdr3_aa: CASSYIGQGAFEAFF
cdr3_nt: TGTGCCAGCAGTTACATTGGGCAGGGGGCCTTTGAAGCTTTCTTT

v_call: TRBV5-6
clone_size: -
d_call: TRBD2
j_call: TRBJ2-7
cdr3_aa: CASSSNPSGRAREQYF
cdr3_nt: TGTGCCAGCAGCTCGAATCCTAGCGGGAGGGCCCGCGAGCAGTACTTC

v_call: TRBV7-9
clone_size: few
d_call: TRBD2
j_call: TRBJ2-3
cdr3_aa: CASSLAGLAGPDTQYF
cdr3_nt: TGTGCCAGCAGCTTAGCCGGCCTAGCGGGCCCAGATACGCAGTATTTT

v_call: TRBV18
clone_size: -
d_call: -
j_call: TRBJ2-7
cdr3_aa: CASSPMVSYEQYF
cdr3_nt: TGTGCCAGCTCACCAATGGTTTCCTACGAGCAGTACTTC

v_call: TRBV5-1
clone_size: -
d_call: -
j_call: TRBJ2-5
cdr3_aa: CASSLVGETQYF
cdr3_nt: TGCGCCAGCAGCTTGGTGGGGGAGACCCAGTACTTC

v_call: TRBV2
clone_size: -
d_call: -
j_call: TRBJ2-7
cdr3_aa: CASSETAGPYEQYF
cdr3_nt: TGTGCCAGCAGTGAAACGGCAGGCCCCTACGAGCAGTACTTC

v_call: TRBV28
clone_size: -
d_call: -
j_call: TRBJ1-5
cdr3_aa: CASKTGSKPGRVQPQHF
cdr3_nt: TGTGCCAGCAAAACCGGGTCAAAACCAGGGAGGGTCCAGCCCCAGCATTTT

v_call: TRBV7-2
clone_size: -
d_call: TRBD2
j_call: TRBJ2-5
cdr3_aa: CASSPGLAGAETQYF
cdr3_nt: TGTGCCAGCAGCCCGGGACTAGCGGGAGCGGAGACCCAGTACTTC

v_call: TRBV7-9
clone_size: -
d_call: -
j_call: TRBJ1-1
cdr3_aa: CASSFVGPNTEAFF
cdr3_nt: TGTGCCAGCAGCTTTGTAGGGCCGAACACTGAAGCTTTCTTT

v_call: TRBV28
clone_size: -
d_call: -
j_call: TRBJ1-1
cdr3_aa: CASSLTPTTEAFF
cdr3_nt: TGTGCCAGCAGTTTAACCCCAACCACTGAAGCTTTCTTT

v_call: TRBV5-1
clone_size: -
d_call: -
j_call: TRBJ2-2
cdr3_aa: CASSLGAGNTGELFF
cdr3_nt: TGCGCCAGCAGCTTGGGGGCAGGGAACACCGGGGAGCTGTTTTTT

v_call: TRBV25-1
clone_size: -
d_call: TRBD2
j_call: TRBJ2-3
cdr3_aa: CASSEGSAGETDTQYF
cdr3_nt: TGTGCCAGCAGTGAAGGGTCAGCGGGAGAGACAGATACGCAGTATTTT

v_call: TRBV7-2
clone_size: -
d_call: -
j_call: TRBJ2-1
cdr3_aa: CASSFRRLSYNEQFF
cdr3_nt: TGTGCCAGCAGCTTTCGGCGTCTATCCTACAATGAGCAGTTCTTC

v_call: TRBV6-1
clone_size: -
d_call: -
j_call: TRBJ1-5
cdr3_aa: CASSEAGAAVDQPQHF
cdr3_nt: TGTGCCAGCAGTGAAGCGGGGGCCGCTGTCGATCAGCCCCAGCATTTT

v_call: TRBV11-2
clone_size: -
d_call: -
j_call: TRBJ2-1
cdr3_aa: CASSLGVGIGTNEQFF
cdr3_nt: TGTGCCAGCAGCTTAGGGGTCGGGATCGGGACCAATGAGCAGTTCTTC

v_call: TRBV7-9
clone_size: -
d_call: -
j_call: TRBJ2-1
cdr3_aa: CASRGISYNEQFF
cdr3_nt: TGTGCCAGCAGGGGGATCAGTTACAATGAGCAGTTCTTC

v_call: TRBV5-1
clone_size: -
d_call: -
j_call: TRBJ1-3
cdr3_aa: CASSPRDAVGNTIYF
cdr3_nt: TGCGCCAGCAGCCCCCGGGACGCGGTCGGAAACACCATATATTTT

v_call: TRBV28
clone_size: -
d_call: TRBD1
j_call: TRBJ2-5
cdr3_aa: CASSLLAGTGETQYF
cdr3_nt: TGTGCCAGCAGTTTATTGGCCGGGACAGGGGAGACCCAGTACTTC

v_call: TRBV4-3
clone_size: -
d_call: -
j_call: TRBJ2-7
cdr3_aa: CASSQALQGAGGGSYEQYF
cdr3_nt: TGCGCCAGCAGCCAAGCCCTACAGGGGGCGGGGGGTGGTAGCTACGAGCAGTACTTC

v_call: TRBV5-1
clone_size: -
d_call: TRBD1
j_call: TRBJ1-1
cdr3_aa: CASSQGASTNTEAFF
cdr3_nt: TGCGCCAGCAGCCAGGGGGCGTCGACGAACACTGAAGCTTTCTTT

v_call: TRBV4-3
clone_size: -
d_call: TRBD2
j_call: TRBJ2-7
cdr3_aa: CASSQELAGSYEQYF
cdr3_nt: TGCGCCAGCAGCCAAGAGCTAGCGGGATCCTACGAGCAGTACTTC

v_call: TRBV15
clone_size: once
d_call: TRBD1
j_call: TRBJ2-5
cdr3_aa: CATSIDRAQETQYF
cdr3_nt: TGTGCCACCAGCATCGACAGGGCCCAAGAGACCCAGTACTTC

v_call: TRBV6-1
clone_size: -
d_call: TRBD2
j_call: TRBJ2-7
cdr3_aa: CASSPSGFYEQYF
cdr3_nt: TGTGCCAGCAGTCCTAGCGGCTTCTACGAGCAGTACTTC

v_call: TRBV9
clone_size: -
d_call: -
j_call: TRBJ1-2
cdr3_aa: CASSVAAAAGGYTF
cdr3_nt: TGTGCCAGCAGCGTAGCGGCGGCCGCCGGGGGCTACACCTTC

v_call: TRBV13
clone_size: -
d_call: -
j_call: TRBJ2-5
cdr3_aa: CASSLDEGGYETQYF
cdr3_nt: TGTGCCAGCAGCTTAGACGAGGGGGGTTACGAGACCCAGTACTTC

v_call: TRBV6-6
clone_size: -
d_call: -
j_call: TRBJ1-2
cdr3_aa: CASRDISGNYGYTF
cdr3_nt: TGTGCCAGCAGGGACATTTCGGGAAACTATGGCTACACCTTC

v_call: TRBV28
clone_size: -
d_call: -
j_call: TRBJ2-5
cdr3_aa: CASSFAPTYQETQYF
cdr3_nt: TGTGCCAGCAGTTTCGCCCCGACTTACCAAGAGACCCAGTACTTC

v_call: TRBV7-2
clone_size: once
d_call: -
j_call: TRBJ2-3
cdr3_aa: CASSPTLTDTQYF
cdr3_nt: TGTGCCAGCAGCCCAACGCTCACAGATACGCAGTATTTT

v_call: TRBV7-2
clone_size: once
d_call: -
j_call: TRBJ2-1
cdr3_aa: CASSPVTGTEQFF
cdr3_nt: TGTGCCAGCAGCCCGGTCACCGGGACCGAGCAGTTCTTC

v_call: TRBV10-3
clone_size: -
d_call: -
j_call: TRBJ2-7
cdr3_aa: CAISESRGEYEQYF
cdr3_nt: TGTGCCATCAGTGAGTCGAGAGGGGAATACGAGCAGTACTTC

v_call: TRBV7-9
clone_size: -
d_call: TRBD2
j_call: TRBJ2-4
cdr3_aa: CASSLQLAGGPGAKNIQYF
cdr3_nt: TGTGCCAGCAGCTTACAGCTAGCGGGAGGCCCTGGGGCCAAAAACATTCAGTACTTC

v_call: TRBV2
clone_size: -
d_call: -
j_call: TRBJ2-3
cdr3_aa: CASRGEKWQYF
cdr3_nt: TGTGCCAGCAGAGGAGAAAAATGGCAGTATTTT

v_call: TRBV30
clone_size: -
d_call: -
j_call: TRBJ1-1
cdr3_aa: CAWSSAIDGSTEAFF
cdr3_nt: TGTGCCTGGAGTAGTGCAATTGACGGGAGCACTGAAGCTTTCTTT

v_call: TRBV19
clone_size: -
d_call: -
j_call: TRBJ1-2
cdr3_aa: CASMVQGIGYTF
cdr3_nt: TGTGCCAGTATGGTACAGGGAATAGGCTACACCTTC

v_call: TRBV28
clone_size: -
d_call: TRBD2
j_call: TRBJ2-3
cdr3_aa: CASRLAGLTDTQYF
cdr3_nt: TGTGCCAGCAGACTAGCGGGACTCACAGATACGCAGTATTTT

v_call: TRBV28
clone_size: -
d_call: TRBD2
j_call: TRBJ2-3
cdr3_aa: CASSSPGLATSSTDTQYF
cdr3_nt: TGTGCCAGCAGTTCCCCGGGACTAGCGACTTCTAGCACAGATACGCAGTATTTT

v_call: TRBV28
clone_size: -
d_call: -
j_call: TRBJ1-1
cdr3_aa: CASSLLGKGSTEAFF
cdr3_nt: TGTGCCAGCAGTTTACTGGGGAAGGGTTCCACTGAAGCTTTCTTT

v_call: TRBV5-5
clone_size: -
d_call: -
j_call: TRBJ2-7
cdr3_aa: CASSLTSYEQYF
cdr3_nt: TGTGCCAGCAGCTTGACTAGCTACGAGCAGTACTTC

v_call: TRBV30
clone_size: -
d_call: -
j_call: TRBJ2-7
cdr3_aa: CAWSLGAVEQYF
cdr3_nt: TGTGCCTGGAGTCTGGGGGCGGTCGAGCAGTACTTC

v_call: TRBV7-3
clone_size: -
d_call: -
j_call: TRBJ1-1
cdr3_aa: CASSLLRNTEAFF
cdr3_nt: TGTGCCAGCAGCTTACTGAGGAACACTGAAGCTTTCTTT

v_call: TRBV21-1
clone_size: -
d_call: -
j_call: TRBJ1-1
cdr3_aa: CASTDRVAPEAFF
cdr3_nt: TGTGCCAGCACTGACAGGGTCGCGCCTGAAGCTTTCTTT

v_call: TRBV9
clone_size: -
d_call: TRBD2
j_call: TRBJ2-3
cdr3_aa: CASSVEGTSGITTDTQYF
cdr3_nt: TGTGCCAGCAGCGTCGAAGGGACTAGCGGGATTACCACAGATACGCAGTATTTT

v_call: TRBV25-1
clone_size: -
d_call: -
j_call: TRBJ2-7
cdr3_aa: CASTKGGTGYEQYF
cdr3_nt: TGTGCCAGCACCAAAGGGGGGACGGGGTACGAGCAGTACTTC

v_call: TRBV27
clone_size: -
d_call: -
j_call: TRBJ2-7
cdr3_aa: CASSLLGQPYEQYF
cdr3_nt: TGTGCCAGCAGTTTACTAGGGCAACCCTACGAGCAGTACTTC

v_call: TRBV27
clone_size: few
d_call: -
j_call: TRBJ1-6
cdr3_aa: CASSFVGGTLHF
cdr3_nt: TGTGCCAGCAGTTTCGTAGGGGGAACCCTCCACTTT

v_call: TRBV11-2
clone_size: -
d_call: TRBD1
j_call: TRBJ2-7
cdr3_aa: CASSSRDRGDEQYF
cdr3_nt: TGTGCCAGCAGCTCCCGGGACAGGGGCGACGAGCAGTACTTC

v_call: TRBV7-9
clone_size: -
d_call: TRBD1
j_call: TRBJ1-2
cdr3_aa: CASSSAGTGGGYTF
cdr3_nt: TGTGCCAGCAGCTCCGCCGGGACAGGGGGTGGCTACACCTTC

v_call: TRBV28
clone_size: -
d_call: TRBD2
j_call: TRBJ2-7
cdr3_aa: CASSLPSGSSYEQYF
cdr3_nt: TGTGCCAGCAGTCTTCCTAGCGGGAGCTCCTACGAGCAGTACTTC

v_call: TRBV19
clone_size: -
d_call: TRBD1
j_call: TRBJ2-5
cdr3_aa: CASSTLDRGTETQYF
cdr3_nt: TGTGCCAGTAGTACCCTCGACAGGGGAACAGAGACCCAGTACTTC

v_call: TRBV29-1
clone_size: -
d_call: -
j_call: TRBJ2-3
cdr3_aa: CSVRQGRRLGGRPASDTQYF
cdr3_nt: TGCAGCGTGCGACAGGGAAGGCGGTTAGGGGGGAGGCCTGCTTCAGATACGCAGTATTTT

v_call: TRBV30
clone_size: once
d_call: TRBD2
j_call: TRBJ2-3
cdr3_aa: CAWSRGLATDTQYF
cdr3_nt: TGTGCCTGGAGCAGAGGACTAGCTACAGATACGCAGTATTTT

v_call: TRBV6-1
clone_size: -
d_call: -
j_call: TRBJ1-5
cdr3_aa: CASSGSAGPQPQHF
cdr3_nt: TGTGCCAGCAGTGGGTCGGCAGGTCCCCAGCCCCAGCATTTT

v_call: TRBV5-4
clone_size: few
d_call: -
j_call: TRBJ2-2
cdr3_aa: CASSLGANTGELFF
cdr3_nt: TGTGCCAGCAGCTTGGGCGCGAACACCGGGGAGCTGTTTTTT

v_call: TRBV6-6
clone_size: -
d_call: TRBD1
j_call: TRBJ1-4
cdr3_aa: CASSASDRGTGEKLFF
cdr3_nt: TGTGCCAGCAGTGCGTCGGACAGGGGGACGGGTGAAAAACTGTTTTTT

v_call: TRBV6-5
clone_size: -
d_call: TRBD2
j_call: TRBJ2-7
cdr3_aa: CASRWREWQYF
cdr3_nt: TGTGCCAGCAGGTGGCGGGAGTGGCAGTACTTC

v_call: TRBV7-3
clone_size: -
d_call: TRBD2
j_call: TRBJ2-1
cdr3_aa: CASSLSAGEWDEQFF
cdr3_nt: TGTGCCAGCAGCTTGTCAGCGGGAGAATGGGATGAGCAGTTCTTC